These 31 T cell receptor beta chains share one sample of origin, sequenced in a study of PD-L1 blockade in urothelial cancer. The time point was: peripheral blood 6 weeks after treatment start. Profiling relied on immunoSEQ multiplex PCR, and the TCRdb table lists in-frame clones only, not all of them. In the table there are 25,000 to 30,000 clones, around four fifths of which are singletons. Sequencing used PBMCs, obtained around atezolizumab (anti-PD-L1) treatment. The source is a man between 70 and 80 years old with urothelial cancer.

The chain couples TRBV5-4 to TRBJ2-5; TRBD1 agrees at 7 bases. Germline loops: CDR1 SGHNT, CDR2 YYREEE (reference sequence). The ends lost 3 bases at V and 1 base at J; junction bases unmatched: 6. This CDR3 spans 15 amino acids. The CDR3 DNA sequence: TGTGCCAGCAGCTCCGGACAGGTAGCCCAAGAGACCCAGTACTTC. Its protein is CASSSGQVAQETQYF.

This clone was found once. The chain is built from TRBV5-1 and TRBJ1-3, with D perhaps matching TRBD1 (6 bases). The CDR3 sequence is 15 residues long. Trimming took 7 bases from V and 4 from J, leaving 18 bases between them. Germline V gives CDR1 SGHRS, CDR2 YFSETQ. In DNA form, the CDR3 reads TGCGCCAGCGCCCCCGAAACAGGGATCGGAAACACCATATATTTT. It is translated as CASAPETGIGNTIYF.

This clone has only one observation. CDR3 region: CASNRLENMGTQYF. The DNA for the CDR3 is TGCGCCAGCAACCGGCTGGAGAACATGGGGACCCAGTACTTC. The chain joins TRBV5-1 to TRBJ2-5; D unclear. V lost 6 bases and J 7 bases, leaving 19 bases between the germline ends. CDR1 and CDR2 (germline): SGHRS, YFSETQ. This CDR3 comprises 14 residues.

The rearrangement joins TRBV18 to TRBJ2-1, with D possibly being TRBD2 (5 bases). CDR1 and CDR2 from the germline V gene are KGHSH and LQKENI. The CDR3 length is 15 residues. Trimming took off 1 base at V and 10 bases at J, with 17 bases between the two ends. CDR3 nucleotide sequence: TGTGCCAGCTCACCACAGCGGTCTTATAGCCCCGAGCAGTTCTTC. This encodes CASSPQRSYSPEQFF.

The chain is built from TRBV6-5 and TRBJ1-3; D call uncertain. Germline V gene data show CDR1 as MNHEY and CDR2 as SVGAGI. V was trimmed by 5 bases and J by 0 bases, leaving 11 bases between them. The CDR3 runs to 15 residues. The CDR3 sequence is CASSMDWSSGNTIYF. The DNA for the CDR3 is TGTGCCAGCAGTATGGACTGGAGCTCTGGAAACACCATATATTTT.

The V call is TRBV5-6, the J call TRBJ2-1; 7 bases are shared with TRBD2. V lost 3 bases to trimming and J lost 0 bases; unmatched junction nucleotides: 6. Per the germline V gene, CDR1 is SGHDT and CDR2 is YYEEEE. There are 16 residues in the CDR3. The CDR3 loop is CASSSTQRGSYNEQFF. The CDR3 nucleotides read TGTGCCAGCAGCTCCACCCAGCGGGGCTCCTACAATGAGCAGTTCTTC.

The chain carries TRBV19 and TRBJ2-3; TRBD2 agrees at 11 bases. Germline CDR1 and CDR2: LNHDA and SQIVND (reference sequence). V trimming: 3 bases; J trimming: 5 bases; junction bases outside the gene matches: 4. CDR3 length: 15 amino acids. DNA of the CDR3: TGTGCCAGTAGTATCACTAGCGGGGGAAGAGATACGCAGTATTTT. The encoded protein is CASSITSGGRDTQYF. Looking up the rest from reference TRBV19 and TRBJ2-3 gives the full variable domain: DGGITQSPKYLFRKEGQNVTLSCEQNLNHDAMYWYRQDPGQGLRLIYYSQIVNDFQKGDIAEGYSVSREKKESFPLTVTSAQKNPTAFYLCASSITSGGRDTQYFGPGTRLTVL.

The V and J genes are TRBV7-9 and TRBJ1-5, with a weak D call TRBD1 (5 bases). The ends were cut back, 3 bases at V and 6 bases at J, with 21 bases in the middle. Looked up from germline, CDR1 is SEHNR and CDR2 is FQNEAQ (reference sequence). This CDR3 is 17 amino acids long. The CDR3 loop is CASSFYAGRDVGQPQHF. The CDR3, as DNA: TGTGCCAGCAGCTTCTACGCGGGGCGAGATGTTGGTCAGCCCCAGCATTTT.

The gene calls are TRBV15 and TRBJ1-1; D perhaps matches TRBD1 (6 bases). This CDR3 has 12 amino acids. Germline values: CDR1 LNHNV, CDR2 YYDKDF (reference sequence). V shed 8 bases and J shed 1 base, with 8 bases lying between them. CDR3 DNA: TGTGCCACCCGGACAGCGAACACTGAAGCTTTCTTT. This translates into CATRTANTEAFF.

The V call is TRBV7-2, the J call TRBJ1-2; D possibly corresponds to TRBD1 (6 bases). Trimming cost V 3 bases and J 5 bases, with 13 bases left between them. The CDR3 runs 14 residues. The germline V gene has CDR1 SGHTA and CDR2 FQGNSA. The chain's CDR3 is CASSFQTGLYGYTF. CDR3 in DNA: TGTGCCAGCAGCTTTCAGACAGGACTTTATGGCTACACCTTC.

The chain combines TRBV5-5 with TRBJ1-3, with D unclear. Germline loops: CDR1 SGHKS, CDR2 YYEKEE (reference sequence). The V end was cut by 1 base, the J end by 0 bases, with 8 bases between. The CDR3 is 15 amino acids. CDR3 sequence: CASSLIQFSGNTIYF. The CDR3 nucleotides are TGTGCCAGCAGCTTGATCCAGTTCTCTGGAAACACCATATATTTT.

The chain is built from TRBV1 and TRBJ2-4; the D call TRBD1 from the table was never checked on the DNA. TRBV1 is a recognized pseudogene. This CDR3 contains 15 residues. The CDR3 spells CTSSQDRGAKNIQYF. In DNA, the CDR3 is TGCACCAGCAGCCAAGACAGGGGGGCCAAAAACATTCAGTACTTC.

The V and J genes are TRBV5-1 and TRBJ2-2; perhaps TRBD2 as D (5 bases). The CDR3 covers 14 residues. Trimming stripped 2 bases from V and 2 bases from J, with 7 bases between. From germline, CDR1 is SGHRS and CDR2 YFSETQ. The DNA for the CDR3 is TGCGCCAGCAGCTTCAGCGGTAACACCGGGGAGCTGTTTTTT. It specifies CASSFSGNTGELFF.

This clone was seen more than once but under ten times. The genes are TRBV6-1 and TRBJ2-5; D unresolved. Germline V lookup: CDR1 MNHNS, CDR2 SASEGT. Trimming removed 10 bases from V and 1 base from J, with 16 bases in between. The CDR3 runs 14 residues. The DNA of the CDR3 is TGTGCCACACGATATACAGAAGGCCAAGAGACCCAGTACTTC. Translation gives CATRYTEGQETQYF.

The V and J genes are TRBV9 and TRBJ2-5, with 11 nucleotides matching TRBD2. The ends lost 4 bases at V and 2 bases at J; junction bases unmatched: 4. Germline CDR1 is SGDLS and CDR2 is YYNGEE. The CDR3 sequence is 15 residues long. The CDR3 loop reads CASSLRLAGQETQYF. The DNA of the CDR3 is TGTGCCAGCAGCCTGAGACTAGCGGGACAAGAGACCCAGTACTTC.

The chain recombines TRBV5-6 with TRBJ2-7; 7 positions match TRBD1. In germline, CDR1 is SGHDT, CDR2 YYEEEE. V gave up 4 bases and J gave up 7 bases; unmatched junction bases: 11. The CDR3 length is 14 residues. In DNA, the CDR3 is TGTGCCAGCAGCGTACGGACAGGCTTTAAGGAGCAGTACTTC. Amino acid sequence: CASSVRTGFKEQYF.

There are a few counts of this clone. This sequence joins TRBV25-1 and TRBJ2-2; D is ambiguous. Germline loops: CDR1 MGHDK, CDR2 SYGVNS. Trimming removed 5 bases from V and 1 base from J, with 11 bases in between. This CDR3 region has 15 residues. The CDR3 DNA is TGTGCCAGCAGTTCGGTCTGGAGGAACACCGGGGAGCTGTTTTTT. Translating it yields CASSSVWRNTGELFF. Together with reference TRBV25-1 and TRBJ2-2, the CDR3 gives the full variable domain: EADIYQTPRYLVIGTGKKITLECSQTMGHDKMYWYQQDPGMELHLIHYSYGVNSTEKGDLSSESTVSRIRTEHFPLTLESARPSHTSQYLCASSSVWRNTGELFFGEGSRLTVL.

The chain recombines TRBV19 with TRBJ1-6; D not resolved. Trimming removed 6 bases from V and 9 bases from J, with 9 bases in between. The germline V gene has CDR1 LNHDA and CDR2 SQIVND (reference sequence). The CDR3 totals 12 residues. The CDR3 spells CASSTPGSPLHF. The CDR3 coding sequence is TGTGCCAGTAGCACCCCGGGTTCACCCCTCCACTTT. The full variable domain, with the rest looked up from reference TRBV19 and TRBJ1-6, is DGGITQSPKYLFRKEGQNVTLSCEQNLNHDAMYWYRQDPGQGLRLIYYSQIVNDFQKGDIAEGYSVSREKKESFPLTVTSAQKNPTAFYLCASSTPGSPLHFGNGTRLTVT.

The chain couples TRBV4-3 to TRBJ2-1; 11 bases fit TRBD2. The CDR3 has 16 residues. The V and J ends lost 0 bases and 4 bases, in that order; junction bases with no gene match: 2. Germline lookup yields CDR1 LGHNA and CDR2 YSLEER. CDR3: CASSQDTSGSYNEQFF. The CDR3 DNA follows: TGCGCCAGCAGCCAAGATACTAGCGGGAGTTACAATGAGCAGTTCTTC.

The J gene is TRBJ2-7, the V gene TRBV21-1; the table names TRBD2, a call not compared with the DNA. TRBV21-1 constitutes a pseudogene. The CDR3 totals 15 residues. In DNA, the CDR3 is TGTGCCAGCAGCAATCATCCTAGCGGGCTGTACGAGCAGTACTTC. It translates to CASSNHPSGLYEQYF.

CDR3 DNA sequence: TGTGCCTGGAGCGCTAGCGGGGCGAGCACAGATACGCAGTATTTT. Residues: CAWSASGASTDTQYF. This chain links TRBV30 with TRBJ2-3; 9 positions match TRBD2. Germline CDR1 reads GTSNPN; CDR2 reads SVGIG (reference sequence). The trim removed 3 bases at V and 0 bases at J, leaving 4 bases unmatched. The CDR3 has 15 amino acids.

The chain has TRBV9 and TRBJ1-1; perhaps TRBD1 as D (5 bases). Between the trimmed V and J ends, which lost 4 bases and 7 bases, there was a span of 11 bases. CDR1 is SGDLS and CDR2 is YYNGEE in the germline V gene. CDR3 length equals 12 residues. The CDR3 DNA sequence: TGTGCCAGCAGCCAGGGTAGGGGTGAAGCTTTCTTT. Amino acids: CASSQGRGEAFF.

This chain joins TRBV15 and TRBJ2-5, with 7 bases lining up with TRBD2. The CDR3 has 13 residues. Germline V gives CDR1 LNHNV, CDR2 YYDKDF (reference sequence). With V trimmed by 6 bases and J by 3 bases, 4 bases remained unmatched. In nucleotides, the CDR3 is TGTGCCACCAGGAGGGCGGGAGAAGAGACCCAGTACTTC. This sequence encodes CATRRAGEETQYF.

The rearrangement joins TRBV11-2 to TRBJ2-2, with no clear D. The CDR3 runs to 13 residues. Trimming shortened V by 4 bases and J by 6 bases, and 9 bases separated the two germline ends. CDR1 is SGHAT and CDR2 is FQNNGV in the germline V gene. For the CDR3, the DNA is TGTGCCAGCAGCTCGCTGTCGGCCGGGGAGCTGTTTTTT. Translating gives CASSSLSAGELFF.

This rearrangement joins TRBV7-6 to TRBJ2-3; the D is unclear. Germline V gene lookup returns CDR1 SGHVS and CDR2 FNYEAQ. CDR3 length: 13 amino acids. The V end was cut by 1 base, the J end by 6 bases, with 8 bases between. CDR3 DNA: TGTGCCAGCAGCTTAGAGCCCCTCGATACGCAGTATTTT. This codes for CASSLEPLDTQYF.

The chain is built from TRBV29-1 and TRBJ2-3, with 9 bases lining up with TRBD2. There are 12 residues in the CDR3. V lost 8 bases and J lost 1; bases outside the gene matches: 1. Germline CDR1 is SQVTM and CDR2 is ANQGSEA. The CDR3 spells CSKREGTDTQYF. In nucleotides, the CDR3 is TGCAGCAAGCGGGAGGGCACAGATACGCAGTATTTT.

V usage is TRBV7-9 and J usage is TRBJ1-1; TRBD1 matches at 8 bases. This CDR3 has 17 residues. After removal of 5 bases from V and 4 bases from J, the junction contained 15 bases not matched to a gene. Germline assignment: CDR1 SEHNR and CDR2 FQNEAQ (reference sequence). CDR3 coding DNA: TGTGCCAGCAGCCCCCGCAGGGGGCCTATGGGTGGCACTGAAGCTTTCTTT. It translates to CASSPRRGPMGGTEAFF.

The V gene is TRBV5-8, the J gene TRBJ2-7; TRBD1 agrees at 9 bases. Trimming at V came to 2 bases and at J to 3 bases, leaving 9 bases not matched to a gene. Germline V gene lookup returns CDR1 SGHTS and CDR2 YDEGEE. The CDR3 is 16 residues long. The CDR3 spells CASSLPGQGRSYEQYF. For the CDR3, the DNA is TGTGCCAGCAGCTTACCGGGACAGGGAAGGAGCTACGAGCAGTACTTC.

This sequence joins TRBV27 and TRBJ1-5; tentatively, D is TRBD1 (5 bases). The CDR3 runs to 14 residues. CDR1 MNHEY and CDR2 SMNVEV come from the germline V gene (reference sequence). Trimming left V 2 bases short and J 4 bases short, with 9 bases between. CDR3 amino acids: CASSLGRVNQPQHF. Written as DNA, the CDR3 is TGTGCCAGCAGTTTAGGCAGGGTAAATCAGCCCCAGCATTTT.

V gene TRBV7-9 combines with J gene TRBJ2-7; maybe TRBD1 (6 bases). The V and J ends lost 3 bases and 6 bases respectively, with 12 bases between them. The CDR3 consists of 13 residues. Germline V lookup: CDR1 SEHNR, CDR2 FQNEAQ (reference sequence). The DNA for the CDR3 is TGTGCCAGCAGCTTCGCAGGGGTTATCGAGCAGTACTTC. It is translated as CASSFAGVIEQYF.

This chain joins TRBV6-1 and TRBJ1-3; D is unclear. Per the germline V gene, CDR1 is MNHNS and CDR2 is SASEGT. Between the trimmed V and J ends, which lost 7 bases and 4 bases, there was a span of 17 bases. The CDR3 is 15 amino acids. The CDR3 here is CASNLLLRAGNTIYF. Written as DNA, the CDR3 is TGTGCCAGCAACCTCTTACTGAGGGCAGGAAACACCATATATTTT.